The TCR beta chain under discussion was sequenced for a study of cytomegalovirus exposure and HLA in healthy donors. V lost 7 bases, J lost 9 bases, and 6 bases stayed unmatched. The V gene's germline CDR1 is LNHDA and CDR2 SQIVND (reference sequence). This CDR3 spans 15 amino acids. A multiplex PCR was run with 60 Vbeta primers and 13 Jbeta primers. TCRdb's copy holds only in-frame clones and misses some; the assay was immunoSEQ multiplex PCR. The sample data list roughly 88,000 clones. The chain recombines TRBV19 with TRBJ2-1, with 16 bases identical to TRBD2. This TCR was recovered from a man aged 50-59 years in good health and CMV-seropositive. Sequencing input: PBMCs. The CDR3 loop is CASIAGLAGGGEQFF. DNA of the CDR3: TGTGCCAGTATTGCGGGACTAGCGGGAGGGGGTGAGCAGTTCTTC.